These 27 T cell receptor beta chains originate from one sample sequenced in a study of blood T cells in healthy people across ages. The use of a sample-barcoded 5' primer and a J-beta primer mix characterized a second PCR of about 7 to 12 cycles. TCRdb re-derived calls from the 5' RACE reads in MiXCR, one entry per CDR3 protein. The sample includes roughly 900,000 distinct CDR3 sequences, roughly 48% of them seen just once. Sequencing was carried out using blood. All receptors derive from a man aged 30 to 39 in good health.

The chain employs TRBV28 and TRBJ2-5, with D unresolved. Germline V lookup: CDR1 MDHEN, CDR2 SYDVKM. The CDR3 loop spans 13 amino acids. V was clipped by 6 bases and J by 1 base, with 9 bases between them. The CDR3 sequence is CASRGHPQETQYF. The CDR3 region has the DNA TGTGCCAGCAGGGGCCACCCCCAAGAGACCCAGTACTTC. Variable domain in full (rest from reference TRBV28 and TRBJ2-5): DVKVTQSSRYLVKRTGEKVFLECVQDMDHENMFWYRQDPGLGLRLIYFSYDVKMKEKGDIPEGYSVSREKKERFSLILESASTNQTSMYLCASRGHPQETQYFGPGTRLLVL.

With respect to this clonotype: The junction departs from the called germline gene at one end, perhaps through a read error. This rearrangement joins TRBV4-1 to TRBJ2-3; 12 nucleotides line up with TRBD2. The CDR3 spans 17 residues. Germline loops: CDR1 MGHRA, CDR2 YSYEKL. CDR3 region: CASSQRLAGAGTDTQYF. As DNA, the CDR3 is TGCGCCAGCAGCCAAAGACTAGCGGGAGCGGGCACGGATACGCAGTATTTT.

The CDR3 is CASSARGTNEKLFF. The DNA of the CDR3 is TGTGCCAGCAGCGCCAGGGGGACTAATGAAAAACTGTTTTTT. The chain combines TRBV6-5 with TRBJ1-4; 7 nucleotides line up with TRBD1. CDR3 length: 14 residues. Losses at the gene ends were 6 bases for V and 2 bases for J; bases not matched to a gene: 3. The V gene's germline CDR1 is MNHEY and CDR2 SVGAGI.

The V gene is TRBV7-9, the J gene TRBJ2-7; 9 bases are shared with TRBD1. Germline loops: CDR1 SEHNR, CDR2 FQNEAQ (reference sequence). Unmatched junction bases numbered 11, after V lost 11 bases and J lost 3 bases. The CDR3 has 14 amino acids. For the CDR3, the DNA is TGTGCCCGCACCGCAAGGACAGGGGACTACGAGCAGTACTTC. This gives the protein CARTARTGDYEQYF.

This clonotype has a single count. The chain recombines TRBV6-2 or TRBV6-3 with TRBJ2-1; 14 bases map to TRBD2. V was pared by 6 bases and J by 0 bases, with 10 bases of the junction left unmatched. The CDR3 spans 19 residues. CDR1 and CDR2 (germline): MNHEY, SVGEGT. The CDR3 spells CASSLTSGGAKSSYNEQFF. The CDR3, as DNA: TGTGCCAGCAGCTTGACTAGCGGGGGGGCCAAAAGCTCCTACAATGAGCAGTTCTTC.

The rearrangement joins TRBV28 to TRBJ1-2; a weak D match, TRBD1 (6 bases). CDR1 and CDR2 from the germline V gene are MDHEN and SYDVKM. The CDR3 spans 13 residues. Trimming removed 5 bases at V and 7 bases at J, with 14 bases between. This CDR3 is CASSIGQIPGYTF. CDR3 coding DNA: TGTGCCAGCAGTATCGGACAGATTCCTGGCTACACCTTC.

About this clonotype: Since a much larger clone is just one base distant, this may be a read error. This sequence joins TRBV20-1 and TRBJ2-1, with D possibly matching TRBD2 (6 bases). The V and J ends lost 5 bases and 6 bases respectively, with 14 bases between them. CDR1 is DFQATT, CDR2 SNEGSKA, per germline (reference sequence). The CDR3 is 13 amino acids. The chain's CDR3 is CSAWDAGSNEQFF. The CDR3, as DNA: TGCAGTGCTTGGGACGCGGGGAGCAATGAGCAGTTCTTC.

The V gene is TRBV29-1, the J gene TRBJ2-5; D may match TRBD1 or TRBD2 (5 bases each). CDR1 and CDR2 from the germline V gene are SQVTM and ANQGSEA. Trimming removed 7 bases from V and 6 bases from J, with 15 bases in between. The CDR3 is 12 residues long. The DNA of the CDR3 is TGCAGCGCTGGGACGGTGGTGAAGACCCAGTACTTC. This codes for CSAGTVVKTQYF.

The chain combines TRBV7-2 with TRBJ2-1, with D possibly TRBD2 on 6 matching bases. The ends were cut back, 5 bases at V and 5 bases at J, with 13 bases in the middle. CDR3 size: 14 residues. CDR1 SGHTA and CDR2 FQGNSA come from the germline V gene. The CDR3 DNA sequence: TGTGCCAGCAGCCAGGGAGGAGCTAACAATGAGCAGTTCTTC. It encodes CASSQGGANNEQFF.

This clonotype was observed a single time. The chain is built from TRBV6-5 and TRBJ1-1, with D possibly being TRBD1 (6 bases). This CDR3 has 16 residues. V was trimmed by 0 bases and J by 5 bases, leaving 16 bases between them. The germline V gene has CDR1 MNHEY and CDR2 SVGAGI. The CDR3 bases are TGTGCCAGCAGTTACTCGATCCAGGGGCCCGGAACTGAAGCTTTCTTT. It translates to CASSYSIQGPGTEAFF.

This clonotype was recorded only once. This chain links TRBV6-4 with TRBJ2-4, with 10 positions matching TRBD2. Germline V gene lookup returns CDR1 MRHNA and CDR2 SNTAGT. The CDR3 consists of 11 residues. The V segment lost 7 bases and the J segment 13 bases; nucleotides outside the gene matches: 4. For the CDR3, the DNA is TGTGCCAGCAAGCGGGGGGGAGAGCAGTACTTC. Its protein is CASKRGGEQYF.

The chain carries TRBV2 and TRBJ2-1, with 13 nucleotides matching TRBD2. Germline assignment: CDR1 SNHLY and CDR2 FYNNEI. The CDR3 consists of 16 residues. V lost 4 bases and J lost 6; bases outside the gene matches: 6. This CDR3 is CASSVTSGGAGNEQFF. The CDR3 coding sequence is TGTGCCAGCAGTGTCACTAGCGGGGGGGCCGGCAATGAGCAGTTCTTC.

This clonotype was counted only a few times. The chain carries TRBV20-1 and TRBJ2-4; D is perhaps TRBD2 (6 bases). With the DNA end fitting TRBJ2-7 better, the J assignment may be wrong. The CDR3 has 13 amino acids. Germline V gene data show CDR1 as DFQATT and CDR2 as SNEGSKA (reference sequence). CDR3 sequence (DNA): TGCAGTGCTCCAAGCGGGCAAGGGGACGAGCAGTACTTC. Translation gives CSAPSGQGDEQYF.

On this clonotype: The CDR3 end shows no conserved phenylalanine or tryptophan, and so a read error is likely. The limits of the CDR3 on the DNA are not certain, so only TCRdb's listed CDR3 is given. This chain uses TRBV29-1 with TRBJ2-1; whether TRBD2, the table's D call, matches the DNA was not checked. Counting both end residues, the CDR3 totals 12 amino acids. The germline V gene encodes CDR1 SQVTM and CDR2 ANQGSEA. The CDR3 loop reads CSVRRQEGKGFI.

The V call is TRBV5-6, the J call TRBJ2-3, with D unresolved. V was trimmed by 4 bases and J by 6 bases, leaving 24 bases between them. From germline, CDR1 is SGHDT and CDR2 YYEEEE. This CDR3 region has 17 residues. The CDR3 sequence is CASSPYWSVAMEDTQYF. The CDR3 DNA reads as TGTGCCAGCAGCCCGTACTGGTCAGTAGCCATGGAGGATACGCAGTATTTT.

This clonotype occurred a few times. V gene TRBV5-1 combines with J gene TRBJ1-1; perhaps TRBD1 as D (5 bases). Germline CDR1 SGHRS, CDR2 YFSETQ. Deletions cut 4 bases from V and 7 bases from J, with 23 bases between. The CDR3 runs 16 residues. The CDR3 bases are TGCGCCAGCAGCCCGGGACGGAAAGACCCATTTCATGAAGCTTTCTTT. This encodes CASSPGRKDPFHEAFF.

This clonotype was found a few times. V usage is TRBV3-1 and J usage is TRBJ2-7, with 10 positions matching TRBD1. This CDR3 contains 15 residues. V was clipped by 3 bases and J by 5 bases; unmatched bases: 7. Germline CDR1 and CDR2: LGHDT and YNNKEL (reference sequence). CDR3 protein: CASSHISGQGNEQYF. The CDR3 bases are TGTGCCAGCAGCCATATATCGGGACAGGGGAACGAGCAGTACTTC.

This clonotype showed up many times. This chain uses TRBV12-3 or TRBV12-4 with TRBJ1-1, with D possibly TRBD1 on 6 matching bases. The CDR3 is 13 residues long. V lost 3 bases to trimming and J lost 4 bases, with 9 bases between them. CDR3 nucleotides: TGTGCCAGCAGTTTCAAGGGGGTCACTGAAGCTTTCTTT. Protein: CASSFKGVTEAFF.

The chain joins TRBV6-5 to TRBJ2-3; tentative D call: TRBD1 (7 bases). Per germline, CDR1 MNHEY and CDR2 SVGAGI. V was cut by 0 bases and J by 2 bases, with 12 bases left in between. CDR3 length: 16 amino acids. DNA of the CDR3: TGTGCCAGCAGTTACTCCCCAGGGGGGAACACAGATACGCAGTATTTT. Protein sequence: CASSYSPGGNTDTQYF.

Concerning this clonotype: This may be a read error, as it is one base from a much larger clone. The chain recombines TRBV3-1 with TRBJ2-1; tentatively, D is TRBD2 (7 bases). CDR1 is LGHDT, CDR2 YNNKEL, per germline (reference sequence). The CDR3 spans 21 residues. In nucleotides, the CDR3 is TGTGCCAGCAGCCAAGTTATTTCTTTCGGGGGGCGACTGCCCTCCTACAGTGAGCAGTTCTTC. Translated: CASSQVISFGGRLPSYSEQFF.

A word on this clonotype: At one of its ends the junction is not consistent with the germline gene, which may arise from a read error. The V call is TRBV10-3, the J call TRBJ2-1; 9 positions match TRBD1. The CDR3 is 13 amino acids. The germline V gene encodes CDR1 ENHRY and CDR2 SYGVKD. DNA for the CDR3: TGTGCCAGCCGGGACAGGGCCTTCAATGGGCAGTTCTTC. It yields the protein CASRDRAFNGQFF.

The chain recombines TRBV19 with TRBJ1-2; perhaps TRBD1 as D (5 bases). This CDR3 region has 15 residues. Per the germline V gene, CDR1 is LNHDA and CDR2 is SQIVND (reference sequence). V was clipped by 0 bases and J by 7 bases, with 15 bases between them. The CDR3 region has the DNA TGTGCCAGTAGTATAGATCTCTCCGGGGGAGGTGGCTACACCTTC. It codes for CASSIDLSGGGGYTF.

This clonotype has a handful of counts. This chain joins TRBV28 and TRBJ2-3, with 11 bases that match TRBD1. This CDR3 comprises 18 residues. After removal of 5 bases from V and 3 bases from J, the junction contained 13 bases not matched to a gene. Per germline, CDR1 MDHEN and CDR2 SYDVKM. The CDR3 loop is CASSLNLGQGARTDTQYF. CDR3 coding DNA: TGTGCCAGCAGTCTCAACCTCGGACAGGGGGCGCGTACAGATACGCAGTATTTT. The complete variable domain, with remaining parts taken from reference TRBV28 and TRBJ2-3, reads DVKVTQSSRYLVKRTGEKVFLECVQDMDHENMFWYRQDPGLGLRLIYFSYDVKMKEKGDIPEGYSVSREKKERFSLILESASTNQTSMYLCASSLNLGQGARTDTQYFGPGTRLTVL.

The gene calls are TRBV6-2 or TRBV6-3 and TRBJ1-4, with D possibly being TRBD1 (6 bases). The V end lost 2 bases, the J end lost 3 bases, and 22 bases lay between the germline ends. Germline V lookup: CDR1 MNHEY, CDR2 SVGEGT. The CDR3 has 19 residues. This chain's CDR3 is CASSYHYGGWEGANEKLFF. DNA of the CDR3: TGTGCCAGCAGTTACCATTACGGGGGTTGGGAGGGGGCTAATGAAAAACTGTTTTTT.

The rearrangement joins TRBV20-1 to TRBJ1-1; 11 nucleotides align to TRBD1. The CDR3 loop spans 17 amino acids. Germline V CDR1 and CDR2: DFQATT, SNEGSKA (reference sequence). J lost 3 bases, V lost 1 base, and 10 bases had no gene match. For the CDR3, the DNA is TGCAGTGCTAGAGGGCCGGGACAGGGGGTACAGGACACTGAAGCTTTCTTT. The encoded protein is CSARGPGQGVQDTEAFF.

This sequence joins TRBV18 and TRBJ1-2, with 7 positions matching TRBD1. The germline V gene has CDR1 KGHSH and CDR2 LQKENI. V shed 3 bases, J shed 6 bases, and the junction held 7 bases outside the gene matches. CDR3 size: 14 residues. CDR3 sequence (DNA): TGTGCCAGCTCACCGCAGACAGGGTATGATGGCTACACCTTC. Residues: CASSPQTGYDGYTF.

This clonotype was observed many times. The chain couples TRBV25-1 to TRBJ2-5; D is undetermined. The CDR3 contains 12 residues. V lost 3 bases and J 7 bases, leaving 9 bases between the germline ends. Per the germline V gene, CDR1 is MGHDK and CDR2 is SYGVNS. The DNA of the CDR3 is TGTGCCAGCAGTGACATGGGTTTGACCCAGTACTTC. It translates to CASSDMGLTQYF.